The T cell receptor (beta chain) described here comes from a study of untreated major depressive disorder. Study findings and constraints: Compared with controls, depressed patients showed more TRBV05-01 (Vbeta 5.1) usage in CD4+ T cells. Each subject's top five TRBV05-01 clones were all private.

Only in-frame clones appear in the TCRdb table, and some are missing; sequencing was by immunoSEQ multiplex PCR. The sample shows tens of thousands of clones, roughly 93% of them seen only once. With respect to this clone: Its antigen is unidentified.

The germline V gene encodes CDR1 MNHEY and CDR2 SMNVEV (reference sequence). The V gene lost 1 base and the J gene lost 4 bases, with 10 bases spanning the gap. CDR3 length: 14 amino acids. No current or lifetime mood disorder and depressive symptom score of 5 or less defined controls. Around 30 ml of blood was drawn into EDTA tubes. The sample taken for sequencing was CD4+ T cells from PBMCs. V usage is TRBV27 and J usage is TRBJ1-1, with D unresolved. This receptor was taken from a man younger than 45 in good health. The CDR3 protein is CASSLFRGGTEAFF. The CDR3 nucleotides are TGTGCCAGCAGTTTATTTCGGGGTGGCACTGAAGCTTTCTTT.